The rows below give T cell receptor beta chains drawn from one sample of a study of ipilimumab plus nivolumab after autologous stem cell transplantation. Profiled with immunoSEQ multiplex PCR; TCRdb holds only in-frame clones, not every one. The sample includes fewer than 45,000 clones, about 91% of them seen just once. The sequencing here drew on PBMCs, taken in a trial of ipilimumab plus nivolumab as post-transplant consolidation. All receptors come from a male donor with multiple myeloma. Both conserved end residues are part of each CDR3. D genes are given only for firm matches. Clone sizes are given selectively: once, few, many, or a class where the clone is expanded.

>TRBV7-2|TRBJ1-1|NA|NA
TGTGCCAGCAGCTTAGGGGGCTCAAACACTGAAGCTTTCTTT
CASSLGGSNTEAFF
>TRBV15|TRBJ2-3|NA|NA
TGTGCCACCAGCAGAGATAACGGTTTGGATACGCAGTATTTT
CATSRDNGLDTQYF
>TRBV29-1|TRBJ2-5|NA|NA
TGCAGCGTTGAAGAGGGTGGCGCAGAGACCCAGTACTTC
CSVEEGGAETQYF
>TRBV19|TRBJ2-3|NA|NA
TGTGCCAGTATTAGGGGCTATACGCAGTATTTT
CASIRGYTQYF
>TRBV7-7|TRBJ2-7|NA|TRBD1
TGTGCTAGCAGCTTAGTATTCCACGGGACAGGGCGCGAGCAGTACTTC
CASSLVFHGTGREQYF
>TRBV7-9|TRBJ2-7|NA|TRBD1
TGTGCCAGCAGCTTCTACTCGACAGGGCCTTTGGTCGAGCAGTACTTC
CASSFYSTGPLVEQYF
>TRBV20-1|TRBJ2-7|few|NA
TGCAGTGCTTATGAAGCGTACGAGCAGTACTTC
CSAYEAYEQYF
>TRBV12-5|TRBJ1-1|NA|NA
TGTGCTAGTGGTTTGAGAGGGGCGGAGGCTTTCTTT
CASGLRGAEAFF
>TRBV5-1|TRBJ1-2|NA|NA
TGCGCCAGCAGCTCCTACAGGGATGGCTACACCTTC
CASSSYRDGYTF
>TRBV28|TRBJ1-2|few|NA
TGTGCCAGCAGTTTAAAGGGCTGGGACTATGGCTACACCTTC
CASSLKGWDYGYTF
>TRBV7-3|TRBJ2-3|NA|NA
TGTGCCAGCAGCCCCGAGGGTATCGGCACAGATACGCAGTATTTT
CASSPEGIGTDTQYF
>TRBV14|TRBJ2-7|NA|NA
TGTGCCAGCAGCCCGGGACTTAGATACGAGCAGTACTTC
CASSPGLRYEQYF
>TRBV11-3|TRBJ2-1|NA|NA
TGTGCCAGCAGCTTAGAGGGGGCGGATGAGCAGTTCTTC
CASSLEGADEQFF
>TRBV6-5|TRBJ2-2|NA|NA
TGTGCCAGCAGTTACGGGCAGCGGGTCACCGGGGAGCTGTTTTTT
CASSYGQRVTGELFF
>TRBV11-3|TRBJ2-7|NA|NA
TGTGCCAGCAGCCCCGGGTGGGGCTACGAGCAGTACTTC
CASSPGWGYEQYF
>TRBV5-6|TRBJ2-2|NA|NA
TGTGCCAGCAGCTGGAGGGGGGCGCGCACCGGGGAGCTGTTTTTT
CASSWRGARTGELFF
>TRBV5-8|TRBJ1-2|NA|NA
TGTGCCAGCAGCTGGCCGACGGGGTCGCAAAACTATGGCTACACCTTC
CASSWPTGSQNYGYTF
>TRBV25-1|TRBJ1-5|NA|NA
TGTGCCAGCAGCCCCGGGAGGGGGGGGCGGAATCAGCCCCAGCATTTT
CASSPGRGGRNQPQHF
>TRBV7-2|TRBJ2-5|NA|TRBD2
TGTGCCAGCAGCTTAAAACTAGCGGGCCTTTTGGGCAAGACCCAGTACTTC
CASSLKLAGLLGKTQYF
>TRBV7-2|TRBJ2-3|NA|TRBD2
TGTGCCAGCAGCTTAGCAGGACTAGCAGATACGCAGTATTTT
CASSLAGLADTQYF
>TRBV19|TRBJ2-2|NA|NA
TGTGCCAGTAGTCCAGACAGGATTCACACCGGGGAGCTGTTTTTT
CASSPDRIHTGELFF
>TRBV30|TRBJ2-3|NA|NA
TGTGCCTGGAGTCCCCGAAGGGATACGCAGTATTTT
CAWSPRRDTQYF
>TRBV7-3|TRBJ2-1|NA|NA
TGTGCCAGCAGCATGACACCTTACAATGAGCAGTTCTTC
CASSMTPYNEQFF
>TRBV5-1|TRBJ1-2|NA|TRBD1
TGCGCCAGCAGCTTGGGGGAAGGGGGCGATGGCTACACCTTC
CASSLGEGGDGYTF
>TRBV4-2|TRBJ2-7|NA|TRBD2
TGTGCCAGCAGCCAAGGAACTAGCGGGGCATCCTACGAGCAGTACTTC
CASSQGTSGASYEQYF